The 2 T cell receptor beta chains given below trace back to one sample, sequenced in a study of T cells in women clearing cervical HPV infection. Libraries were prepared by immunoSEQ multiplex PCR; TCRdb keeps only in-frame clonotypes and omits some of them. Its clone listing holds fewer than 40,000 clones. The sequencing input was blood buffy coat. These receptors were taken from a woman aged 18-69 years with a cervical HPV16 infection that either progressed to CIN3+ or cleared (not recorded which).

Notes on this clone: The CDR3 end lies 3 residues beyond the end of the read and is filled in from the germline J gene. The V and J genes are TRBV30 and TRBJ2-5, with 11 bases matching TRBD2. Germline V gene lookup returns CDR1 GTSNPN and CDR2 SVGIG (reference sequence). V trimming: 0 bases; J trimming: 7 bases; junction bases outside the gene matches: 19. The CDR3 contains 19 residues. The CDR3 spells CAWSVPPYSGGGHVGTQYF. The part of the CDR3 DNA that was read is TGTGCCTGGAGTGTACCCCCATATAGCGGGGGGGGCCATGTGGGGACC. Combining the CDR3 with reference TRBV30 and TRBJ2-5 gives the whole variable domain SQTIHQWPATLVQPVGSPLSLECTVEGTSNPNLYWYRQAAGRGLQLLFYSVGIGQISSEVPQNLSASRPQDRQFILSSKKLLLSDSGFYLCAWSVPPYSGGGHVGTQYFGPGTRLLVL.

CDR3 bases read: TGTGCCATCAGCCAAGGGGAGGGCACTGAA. Residues: CAISQGEGTE. The CDR3, in full, reads CAISQGEGTEAFF. This rearrangement joins TRBV10-3 to TRBJ1-1; the D gene is possibly TRBD1 (5 bases). From the germline J gene comes the end of the CDR3, since the read stops 3 residues before it. Germline values: CDR1 ENHRY, CDR2 SYGVKD. The CDR3 loop spans 13 amino acids. The V and J ends lost 6 bases and 4 bases respectively, with 12 bases between them.